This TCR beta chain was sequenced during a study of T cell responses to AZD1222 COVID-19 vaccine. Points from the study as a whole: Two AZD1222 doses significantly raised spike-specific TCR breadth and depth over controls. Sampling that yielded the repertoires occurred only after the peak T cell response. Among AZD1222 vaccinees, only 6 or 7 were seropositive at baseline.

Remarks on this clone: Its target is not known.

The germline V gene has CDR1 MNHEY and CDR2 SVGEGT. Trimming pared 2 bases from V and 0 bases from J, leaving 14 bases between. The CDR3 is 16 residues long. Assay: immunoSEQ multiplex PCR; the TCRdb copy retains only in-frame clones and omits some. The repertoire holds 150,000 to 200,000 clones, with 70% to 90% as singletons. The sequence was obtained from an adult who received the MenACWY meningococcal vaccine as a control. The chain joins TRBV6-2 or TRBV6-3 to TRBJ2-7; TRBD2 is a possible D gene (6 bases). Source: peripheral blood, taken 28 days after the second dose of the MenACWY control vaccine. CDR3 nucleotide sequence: TGTGCCAGCAGTTACATTTGGACTATCTACTCCTACGAGCAGTACTTC. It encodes CASSYIWTIYSYEQYF.